This record looks at one T cell receptor beta chain sequence and its context. The antigen is not known. This CDR3 is also generated by other DNA sequences in the sample. V was trimmed by 0 bases and J by 4 bases, leaving 7 bases between them. This CDR3 region has 13 residues. Per germline, CDR1 LNHNV and CDR2 YYDKDF (reference sequence). The healthy adult donors were HIV-negative and reported no recent acute infections or vaccinations. The source of the sample is a study of shared clonotypes between healthy human individuals. Study details: Per donor, CD8 memory used one plate, CD8 naive used two, CD4 memory used three and CD4 naive used three.

Using immunoSEQ multiplex PCR, the repertoire was profiled, and TCRdb retains in-frame clones only, with some absent. The sample contains about 980,000 clones, roughly 72% of which appear only once. Study-level findings and limits: Some naive CD4 clonotypes, 4% to 6%, turned up in common across a few donors. Larger estimated richness was generally seen in naive subsets than in memory subsets.

Material: memory CD4+ T cells sorted from blood. The subset here: CD45RA-negative fraction. The origin of this receptor is a man younger than 35 in good health. The chain has TRBV15 and TRBJ2-7, with D hard to call. CDR3 residues: CATSRDLGYEQYF. The CDR3 bases are TGTGCCACCAGCAGAGATCTAGGGTACGAGCAGTACTTC.